This T cell receptor beta chain originates from a study of cytomegalovirus exposure and HLA in healthy donors. Study in general: In an earlier analysis, 95 million to 140 million unique TCR beta sequences were found from about 179 million T cells. Study results and caveats: Prior analysis indicated that the majority of TCR beta V segments exhibited productivity approximately 90% or approximately 30% of the time. Analysis was carried out at a later point, and it linked a missense DCLRE1C variant to TCR beta V- and J-gene trimming.

Concerning this clone: The antigen is not known.

The study ran its PCR with 60 Vbeta and 13 Jbeta primers. TCRdb's copy holds only in-frame clones and misses some; the assay was immunoSEQ multiplex PCR. The table includes fewer than 250,000 clones, 60% to 80% detected once. CDR3 length: 13 amino acids. Trimming removed 6 bases from V and 2 bases from J, with 11 bases in between. Germline lookup yields CDR1 WSHSY and CDR2 SAAADI. The V gene is TRBV10-2, the J gene TRBJ2-7; a possible D gene is TRBD2 (6 bases). The sequence derives from a woman aged 25 to 39 in good health and CMV-seropositive. The sequenced material came from PBMCs. This CDR3 is CASSRDSTYEQYF. The CDR3 DNA sequence: TGCGCCAGCAGCCGGGACTCCACCTACGAGCAGTACTTC.